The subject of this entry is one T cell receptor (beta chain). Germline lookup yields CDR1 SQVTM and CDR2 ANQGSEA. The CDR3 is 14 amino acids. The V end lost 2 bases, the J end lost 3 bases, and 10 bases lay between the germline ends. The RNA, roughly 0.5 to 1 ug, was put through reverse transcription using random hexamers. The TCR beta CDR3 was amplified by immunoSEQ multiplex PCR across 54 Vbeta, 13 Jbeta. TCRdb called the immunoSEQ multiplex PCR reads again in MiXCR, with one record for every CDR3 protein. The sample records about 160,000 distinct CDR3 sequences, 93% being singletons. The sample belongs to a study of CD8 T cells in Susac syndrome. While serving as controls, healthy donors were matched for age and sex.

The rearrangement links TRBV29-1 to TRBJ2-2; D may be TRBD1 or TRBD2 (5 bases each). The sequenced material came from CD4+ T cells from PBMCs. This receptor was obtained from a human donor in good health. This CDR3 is CSVEPGTHTGELFF. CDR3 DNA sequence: TGCAGCGTTGAACCCGGGACGCACACCGGGGAGCTGTTTTTT.